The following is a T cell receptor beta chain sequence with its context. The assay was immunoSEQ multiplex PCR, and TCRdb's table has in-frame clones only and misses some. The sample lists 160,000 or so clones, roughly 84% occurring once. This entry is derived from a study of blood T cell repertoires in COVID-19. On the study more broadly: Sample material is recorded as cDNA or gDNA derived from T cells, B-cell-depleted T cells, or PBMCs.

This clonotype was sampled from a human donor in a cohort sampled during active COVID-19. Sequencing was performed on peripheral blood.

CDR3 DNA sequence: TGTGCCAGCAGCCAAGATAAGCGGGACTACGAGCAGTACTTC. Protein product: CASSQDKRDYEQYF. The rearrangement links TRBV4-2 to TRBJ2-7; the match to TRBD2 covers 7 bases. The CDR3 totals 14 residues. Losses at the gene ends were 0 bases for V and 3 bases for J; bases not matched to a gene: 2. Per germline, CDR1 LGHNA and CDR2 YNFKEQ.